There are a few counts of the clone carrying this TCR beta chain. What it binds is unknown. This entry comes from a study of T-cell reconstitution after alpha-beta-depleted transplantation in children. The V and J ends lost 1 base and 4 bases, in that order; junction bases with no gene match: 6. Germline lookup yields CDR1 MDHEN and CDR2 SYDVKM. This CDR3 has 16 amino acids. Overall study findings and caveats: At the one-year point after transplant, T-cell counts and TCRbeta diversity were found to come mostly from T cells that had been newly produced.

For TCRbeta, the library was prepared with unique molecular identifiers. TCRdb analysed the PCR reads with MiXCR anew, one entry per CDR3 protein. The table includes about 510,000 distinct CDR3 sequences, roughly 10% detected once. The material was PBMCs, mostly from graft donor cells, obtained 180 days after TCRalphabeta/CD19-depleted stem cell transplant. The chain carries TRBV28 and TRBJ2-2, with TRBD1 matching over 7 bases. The sequence came from a female patient aged 2 to 10 who had a stem cell transplant for aplastic anemia, so the T cells may come from the graft donor. This chain's CDR3 is CASSLSTTGSTGELFF. The CDR3 DNA reads TGTGCCAGCAGTTTATCGACGACAGGGTCCACCGGGGAGCTGTTTTTT. The whole variable domain, remainder taken from reference TRBV28 and TRBJ2-2, is DVKVTQSSRYLVKRTGEKVFLECVQDMDHENMFWYRQDPGLGLRLIYFSYDVKMKEKGDIPEGYSVSREKKERFSLILESASTNQTSMYLCASSLSTTGSTGELFFGEGSRLTVL.